A single sample is the source of the 24 T cell receptor beta chains below, sequenced in a study of T cell responses to AZD1222 COVID-19 vaccine (TCRdb year 2021). Libraries were prepared through the immunoSEQ multiplex PCR assay. TCRdb carries this immuneACCESS record with in-frame sequences only. Its versions omit some clonotypes, under half of them owing to an unresolved V gene in the studies checked, with the rest unexplained. The sample profile shows 150,000 to 250,000 clones; roughly nine tenths of them were found once. 3% to 3.5% of the sample is in the top ten clones. The time point label of this sample denotes: about 28 days (+/-7) after the second vaccine dose. The sample consisted of peripheral blood, taken 28 days after the second AZD1222 dose. The receptors originated from an adult who received the AZD1222 COVID-19 vaccine.

The rearrangement links TRBV5-5 to TRBJ1-3, with D maybe TRBD1 (6 bases). V shed 4 bases and J shed 2 bases, with 22 bases lying between them. The germline gives CDR1 SGHKS, CDR2 YYEKEE (reference sequence). CDR3 length equals 18 residues. CDR3 residues: CASSPRRTVSPTGNTIYF. The CDR3 DNA reads as TGTGCCAGCAGCCCGAGGAGGACAGTCTCTCCAACTGGAAACACCATATATTTT. Full variable domain (remainder filled in from reference TRBV5-5 and TRBJ1-3): DAGVTQSPTHLIKTRGQQVTLRCSPISGHKSVSWYQQVLGQGPQFIFQYYEKEERGRGNFPDRFSARQFPNYSSELNVNALLLGDSALYLCASSPRRTVSPTGNTIYFGEGSWLTVV.

This rearrangement joins TRBV21-1 to TRBJ1-3. TRBV21-1 is an annotated pseudogene. The CDR3 is 16 residues long. The CDR3 DNA reads TGTGCCAGTACCCCATCGGCCGCGCCTTCTGGAAACACCATATATTTT. It specifies CASTPSAAPSGNTIYF.

J is TRBJ2-2 and V is TRBV25-1; D unclear. With 5 bases removed from V and 0 bases from J, the gap between germline ends came to 16 bases. The CDR3 consists of 17 residues. Germline CDR1 and CDR2: MGHDK and SYGVNS. CDR3 residues: CASSRYGHGPNTGELFF. The CDR3 bases are TGTGCCAGCAGTAGGTACGGGCATGGGCCGAACACCGGGGAGCTGTTTTTT.

This rearrangement joins TRBV12-5 to TRBJ2-7, with 10 bases matching TRBD1. From germline, CDR1 is LGHNT and CDR2 FRNRAP. CDR3 size: 15 residues. The trim removed 4 bases at V and 5 bases at J, leaving 8 bases unmatched. This CDR3 is CASGSRPTGGDEQYF. In nucleotides, the CDR3 is TGTGCTAGTGGTTCACGTCCGACAGGGGGCGACGAGCAGTACTTC.

The chain has TRBV21-1 and TRBJ2-3; no check of the table's D call, TRBD2, against the DNA was made. TRBV21-1 is shown as a pseudogene. CDR3 length equals 15 residues. The DNA for the CDR3 is TGTGCCAGCAGCCTCCCACGCGGGAGAATAGATACGCAGTATTTT. It specifies CASSLPRGRIDTQYF.

The gene calls are TRBV30 and TRBJ2-2; 9 bases map to TRBD2. The V and J ends lost 2 bases and 5 bases, in that order; junction bases with no gene match: 6. CDR3 length equals 15 residues. Germline CDR1 and CDR2: GTSNPN and SVGIG (reference sequence). CDR3 DNA sequence: TGTGCCTGGAGTCCTCTAGCGGGATTGACCGGGGAGCTGTTTTTT. Translating gives CAWSPLAGLTGELFF.

The V gene is TRBV3-1 (or the pseudogene TRBV3-2), the J gene TRBJ2-1, with a weak D call TRBD2 (6 bases). The germline V gene encodes CDR1 LGHDT and CDR2 YNNKEL (reference sequence). V was trimmed by 8 bases and J by 0 bases, leaving 14 bases between them. The CDR3 spans 15 residues. The CDR3 is CASSPDGSSYNEQFF. The CDR3 DNA sequence: TGTGCCAGCTCCCCGGACGGGAGCTCCTACAATGAGCAGTTCTTC.

The V and J genes are TRBV27 and TRBJ1-5, with 10 bases that match TRBD1. Germline trimming cut 4 bases from V and 5 bases from J; bases unmatched to any gene: 8. The CDR3 loop spans 16 amino acids. Per germline, CDR1 MNHEY and CDR2 SMNVEV (reference sequence). The CDR3 DNA reads as TGTGCCAGCAGTTCACATTCCGGGACAGGGGATCAGCCCCAGCATTTT. Amino acid sequence: CASSSHSGTGDQPQHF.

The chain carries TRBV6-2 or TRBV6-3 and TRBJ2-7, with no clear D. V was clipped by 5 bases and J by 4 bases, with 18 bases between them. The CDR3 has 15 residues. CDR1 is MNHEY, CDR2 SVGEGT, per germline. CDR3 residues: CASSDDQSIVYEQYF. DNA of the CDR3: TGTGCCAGCAGTGACGATCAGAGTATAGTATACGAGCAGTACTTC.

CDR3 region: CAWNDRGETQYF. The DNA of the CDR3 is TGTGCCTGGAACGACAGGGGAGAGACCCAGTACTTC. The rearrangement uses TRBV30 and TRBJ2-5, with 8 bases that match TRBD1. Losses at the gene ends were 4 bases for V and 4 bases for J; bases not matched to a gene: 2. CDR1 GTSNPN and CDR2 SVGIG come from the germline V gene (reference sequence). The CDR3 runs 12 residues.

The J gene is TRBJ1-2, the V gene TRBV9; D is uncertain. The V end was cut by 0 bases, the J end by 5 bases, with 14 bases between. The CDR3 consists of 15 residues. CDR1 is SGDLS and CDR2 is YYNGEE in the germline V gene. The CDR3 loop reads CASSVERVGGYGYTF. The CDR3, as DNA: TGTGCCAGCAGCGTAGAAAGGGTCGGTGGTTATGGCTACACCTTC.

The CDR3 sequence: CASTQVGETGELFF. The DNA of the CDR3 is TGTGCCAGCACGCAAGTGGGGGAAACCGGGGAGCTGTTTTTT. The genes are TRBV11-2 and TRBJ2-2; either TRBD1 or TRBD2 may fit D (5 bases each). Germline V lookup: CDR1 SGHAT, CDR2 FQNNGV. This CDR3 comprises 14 residues. Trimming shortened V by 7 bases and J by 5 bases, and 14 bases separated the two germline ends. The whole variable domain, filled in from reference TRBV11-2 and TRBJ2-2, reads EAGVAQSPRYKIIEKRQSVAFWCNPISGHATLYWYQQILGQGPKLLIQFQNNGVVDDSQLPKDRFSAERLKGVDSTLKIQPAKLEDSAVYLCASTQVGETGELFFGEGSRLTVL.

This clone was seen only once. The chain employs TRBV20-1 and TRBJ1-2; D not resolved. Trimming removed 4 bases at V and 4 bases at J, with 7 bases between. The CDR3 spans 11 residues. CDR1 is DFQATT, CDR2 SNEGSKA, per germline (reference sequence). CDR3 in amino acids: CSATDGYGYTF. CDR3 in DNA: TGCAGTGCTACAGACGGCTATGGCTACACCTTC.

J is TRBJ2-7 and V is TRBV6-2 or TRBV6-3, with TRBD1 matching over 9 bases. Losses at the gene ends were 6 bases for V and 5 bases for J; bases not matched to a gene: 8. Germline CDR1 is MNHEY and CDR2 is SVGEGT. CDR3 length: 14 residues. As DNA, the CDR3 is TGTGCCAGCAGCACAGGGGGCGAAGTGGACGAGCAGTACTTC. As protein: CASSTGGEVDEQYF.

This chain connects TRBV28 to TRBJ1-2, with a possible D match to TRBD1 (6 bases). Germline V gene data show CDR1 as MDHEN and CDR2 as SYDVKM. The CDR3 is 14 amino acids. The ends were cut back, 4 bases at V and 5 bases at J, with 14 bases in the middle. CDR3 DNA: TGTGCCAGCAGTTCGTCAGGGGAGACTTATGGCTACACCTTC. Protein: CASSSSGETYGYTF.

This sequence joins TRBV7-3 and TRBJ1-1, with 7 bases lining up with TRBD1. The J segment lost 8 bases and the V segment lost 6 bases, leaving 6 bases of the junction unmatched. Germline-derived CDR1 and CDR2 are SGHTA and FQGTGA. The CDR3 is 12 residues long. The CDR3 nucleotides are TGTGCCAGCAGTAAAGGAGGGGGCGAAGCTTTCTTT. As protein: CASSKGGGEAFF.

The chain joins TRBV5-4 to TRBJ2-1; tentative D call: TRBD1 (6 bases). V lost 4 bases and J 0 bases, leaving 17 bases between the germline ends. This CDR3 is 17 amino acids long. The germline CDR1 and CDR2 sequences are SGHNT and YYREEE (reference sequence). The CDR3 is CASSPPRGTSSYNEQFF. CDR3 coding DNA: TGTGCCAGCAGCCCTCCGAGGGGGACGAGCTCCTACAATGAGCAGTTCTTC. Full variable domain (outside the CDR3, taken from reference TRBV5-4 and TRBJ2-1): ETGVTQSPTHLIKTRGQQVTLRCSSQSGHNTVSWYQQALGQGPQFIFQYYREEENGRGNFPPRFSGLQFPNYSSELNVNALELDDSALYLCASSPPRGTSSYNEQFFGPGTRLTVL.

The CDR3 loop is CASSIGGGGSYEQYF. The CDR3 coding sequence is TGTGCCAGTAGTATCGGGGGAGGAGGTTCCTACGAGCAGTACTTC. This chain connects TRBV19 to TRBJ2-7; D is possibly TRBD2 (6 bases). The CDR3 extends over 15 amino acids. With 3 bases removed from V and 1 base from J, the gap between germline ends came to 13 bases. CDR1 is LNHDA, CDR2 SQIVND, per germline (reference sequence).

In its sample, this clone was seen many times. The rearrangement links TRBV6-6 to TRBJ1-5; a possible D gene is TRBD1 (5 bases). This CDR3 has 15 amino acids. Between the trimmed V and J ends, which lost 5 bases and 3 bases, there was a span of 14 bases. The germline gives CDR1 MNHNY, CDR2 SVGAGI (reference sequence). In DNA form, the CDR3 reads TGTGCCAGCAGTACTCCCGGGACTCACAATCAGCCCCAGCATTTT. It codes for CASSTPGTHNQPQHF.

The CDR3 nucleotides read TGTGCCACACAGGGACTGAATAGCAATCAGCCCCAGCATTTT. It translates to CATQGLNSNQPQHF. This chain links TRBV7-9 with TRBJ1-5; perhaps TRBD1 as D (6 bases). V was pared by 10 bases and J by 0 bases, with 13 bases between. CDR1 and CDR2 from the germline V gene are SEHNR and FQNEAQ (reference sequence). This CDR3 is built from 14 residues.

The chain joins TRBV6-2 or TRBV6-3 to TRBJ1-5, with D maybe TRBD1 (5 bases). CDR1 is MNHEY and CDR2 is SVGEGT in the germline V gene. With 0 bases removed from V and 16 bases from J, the gap between germline ends came to 19 bases. This CDR3 has 14 amino acids. The CDR3, as DNA: TGTGCCAGCAGTTACTCGCCGATGGGGGGACCCCTTCATTTT. Translating it yields CASSYSPMGGPLHF.

V and J are TRBV5-1 and TRBJ1-2; D is unclear. CDR1 and CDR2 (germline): SGHRS, YFSETQ. With 2 bases removed from V and 7 bases from J, the gap between germline ends came to 6 bases. The CDR3 covers 11 residues. In DNA form, the CDR3 reads TGCGCCAGCAGCTTAAACGGTGGCTACACCTTC. Its translation is CASSLNGGYTF. Complete variable domain (other parts from reference TRBV5-1 and TRBJ1-2): KAGVTQTPRYLIKTRGQQVTLSCSPISGHRSVSWYQQTPGQGLQFLFEYFSETQRNKGNFPGRFSGRQFSNSRSEMNVSTLELGDSALYLCASSLNGGYTFGSGTRLTVV.

The chain is built from TRBV7-9 and TRBJ2-7, with a tentative D call TRBD1 (6 bases). CDR1 and CDR2 from the germline V gene are SEHNR and FQNEAQ (reference sequence). This CDR3 comprises 13 residues. The germline V and J ends were trimmed by 3 bases and 3 bases, with 9 bases remaining between them. CDR3 sequence: CASSLAGDYEQYF. The DNA for the CDR3 is TGTGCCAGCAGCTTGGCAGGGGACTACGAGCAGTACTTC.

The chain employs TRBV28 and TRBJ1-2, with D perhaps matching TRBD1 (5 bases). The V and J ends lost 6 bases and 3 bases respectively, with 14 bases between them. The germline gives CDR1 MDHEN, CDR2 SYDVKM. The CDR3 spans 14 residues. CDR3 sequence: CASRSLGGDYGYTF. As DNA, the CDR3 is TGTGCCAGCAGGTCACTTGGGGGAGACTATGGCTACACCTTC.